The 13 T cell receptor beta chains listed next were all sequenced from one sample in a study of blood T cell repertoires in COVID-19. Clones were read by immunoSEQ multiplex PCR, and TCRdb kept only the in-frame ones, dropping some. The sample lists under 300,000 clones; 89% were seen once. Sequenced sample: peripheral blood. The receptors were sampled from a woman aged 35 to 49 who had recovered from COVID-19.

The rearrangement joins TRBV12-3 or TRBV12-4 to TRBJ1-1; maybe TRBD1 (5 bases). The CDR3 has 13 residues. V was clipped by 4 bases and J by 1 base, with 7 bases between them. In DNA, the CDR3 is TGTGCCAGCAGTTCCAGGGAGAACACTGAAGCTTTCTTT. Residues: CASSSRENTEAFF.

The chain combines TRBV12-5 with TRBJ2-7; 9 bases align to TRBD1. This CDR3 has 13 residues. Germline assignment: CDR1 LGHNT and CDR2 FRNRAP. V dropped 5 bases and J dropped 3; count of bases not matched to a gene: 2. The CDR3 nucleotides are TGTGCTAGTGGTATGGACAGGGGCTACGAGCAGTACGTC. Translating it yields CASGMDRGYEQYV.

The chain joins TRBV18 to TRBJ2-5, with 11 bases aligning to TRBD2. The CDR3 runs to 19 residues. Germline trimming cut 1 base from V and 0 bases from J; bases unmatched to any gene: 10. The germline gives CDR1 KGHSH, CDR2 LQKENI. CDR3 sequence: CASSPQEGLAETYQETQYF. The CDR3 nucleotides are TGTGCCAGCTCACCACAAGAGGGACTAGCGGAAACGTACCAAGAGACCCAGTACTTC.

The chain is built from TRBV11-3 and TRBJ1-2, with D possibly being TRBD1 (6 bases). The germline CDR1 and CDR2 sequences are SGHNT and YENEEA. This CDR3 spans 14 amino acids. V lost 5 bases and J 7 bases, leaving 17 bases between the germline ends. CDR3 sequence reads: CASSPTTTGIGYTF. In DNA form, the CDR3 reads TGTGCCAGCAGCCCCACAACTACAGGGATTGGCTACACCTTC.

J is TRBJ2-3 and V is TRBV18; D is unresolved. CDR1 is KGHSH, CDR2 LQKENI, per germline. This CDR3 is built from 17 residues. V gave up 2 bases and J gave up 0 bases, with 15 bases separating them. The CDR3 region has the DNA TGTGCCAGCTCACCAGTCTTAGGCCAGACTAGCACAGATACGCAGTATTTT. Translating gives CASSPVLGQTSTDTQYF.

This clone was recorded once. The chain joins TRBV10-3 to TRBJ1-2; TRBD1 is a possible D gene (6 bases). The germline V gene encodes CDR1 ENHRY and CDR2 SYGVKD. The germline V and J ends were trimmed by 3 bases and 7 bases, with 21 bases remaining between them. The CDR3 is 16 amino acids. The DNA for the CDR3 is TGTGCCATCAGTGAACAAACAGGGTCGTCGGCGGGTGGCTACACCTTC. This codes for CAISEQTGSSAGGYTF.

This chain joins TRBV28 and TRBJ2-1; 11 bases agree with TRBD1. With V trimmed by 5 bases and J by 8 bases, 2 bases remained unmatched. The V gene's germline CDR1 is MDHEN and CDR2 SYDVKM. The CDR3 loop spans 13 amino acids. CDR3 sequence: CASSRDRGDEQFF. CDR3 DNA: TGTGCCAGCAGTCGGGACAGGGGGGATGAGCAGTTCTTC.

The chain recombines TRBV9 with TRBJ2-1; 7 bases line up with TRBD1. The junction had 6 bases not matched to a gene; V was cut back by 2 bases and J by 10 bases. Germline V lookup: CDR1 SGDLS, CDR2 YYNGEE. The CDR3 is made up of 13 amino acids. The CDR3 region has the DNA TGTGCCAGCAGCGTGGGACAGATATTCGAGCAGTTCTTC. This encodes CASSVGQIFEQFF.

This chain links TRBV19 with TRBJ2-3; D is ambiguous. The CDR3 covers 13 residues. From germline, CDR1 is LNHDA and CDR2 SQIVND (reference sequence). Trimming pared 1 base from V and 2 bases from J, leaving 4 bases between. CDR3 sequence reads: CASSIAYTDTQYF. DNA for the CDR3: TGTGCCAGTAGTATAGCCTACACAGATACGCAGTATTTT.

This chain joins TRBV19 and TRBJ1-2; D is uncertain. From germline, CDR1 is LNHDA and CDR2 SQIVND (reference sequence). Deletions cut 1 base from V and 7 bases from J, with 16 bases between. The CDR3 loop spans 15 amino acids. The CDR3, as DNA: TGTGCCAGTAGTATAGGTATTGTCTCTTTAGTTGGCTACACCTTC. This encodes CASSIGIVSLVGYTF.

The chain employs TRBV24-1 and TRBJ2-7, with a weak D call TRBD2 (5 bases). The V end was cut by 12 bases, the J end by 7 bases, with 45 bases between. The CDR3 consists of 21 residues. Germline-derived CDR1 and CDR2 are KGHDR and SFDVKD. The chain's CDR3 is CARRVIGSKPSVFEIYEEQYV. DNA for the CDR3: TGTGCCCGGCGAGTGATAGGGAGTAAGCCTAGTGTATTTGAAATTTACGAGGAGCAGTACGTC.

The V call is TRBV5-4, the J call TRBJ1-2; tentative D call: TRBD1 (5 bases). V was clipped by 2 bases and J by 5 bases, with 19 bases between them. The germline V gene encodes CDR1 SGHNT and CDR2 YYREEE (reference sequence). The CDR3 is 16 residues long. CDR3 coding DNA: TGTGCCAGCAGCTTACAACTCAGGGCTTCGATGTATGGCTACACCTTC. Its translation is CASSLQLRASMYGYTF.

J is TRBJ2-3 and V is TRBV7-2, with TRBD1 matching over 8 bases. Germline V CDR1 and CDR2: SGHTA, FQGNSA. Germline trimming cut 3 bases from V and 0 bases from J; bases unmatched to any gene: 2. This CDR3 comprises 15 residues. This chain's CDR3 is CASSLTGDSTDTQYF. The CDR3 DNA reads TGTGCCAGCAGCTTGACAGGGGACAGCACAGATACGCAGTATTTT.